This section outlines one T cell receptor (beta chain) sequence together with its context. The antigen is undetermined. This specimen belongs to a study of identical twins. Each CDR3 protein is one row after TCRdb ran MiXCR on the 5' RACE reads. The sample shows hundreds of thousands of distinct CDR3 sequences, under 8.5% of them seen only once. V lost 3 bases to trimming and J lost 4 bases, with 12 bases between them. In germline, CDR1 is SGDLS, CDR2 YYNGEE. The CDR3 consists of 14 residues. Study-level results: Monozygotic twin pairs showed more out-of-frame TCR alpha sharing than models estimated.

These records were also assigned to another study, of yellow fever vaccine responses in identical twins.

This TCR was sampled from a woman between 18 and 29 years old in good health. The rearrangement links TRBV9 to TRBJ2-3; the D is unclear. The sequencing sample was made of PBMCs. As DNA, the CDR3 is TGTGCCAGCAGCGCGGGTCGTTTGGCAGATACGCAGTATTTT. Its protein product is CASSAGRLADTQYF.